Each of the 27 T cell receptor beta chains below was sequenced from the same sample in a study of blood T cell repertoires in COVID-19. TCRdb keeps only in-frame clones here, not all; method: immunoSEQ multiplex PCR. The data show about 33,000 clones, about 92% seen once. The material sequenced was peripheral blood. Receptors originate from a male donor with active COVID-19.

The CDR3 reads CASSKDRYANPNTEAFF. CDR3 coding DNA: TGTGCCAGTAGTAAGGACAGATATGCAAATCCTAACACTGAAGCTTTCTTT. The chain couples TRBV19 to TRBJ1-1; TRBD1 is a possible D gene (6 bases). Germline CDR1 LNHDA, CDR2 SQIVND (reference sequence). V lost 4 bases to trimming and J lost 2 bases, with 20 bases between them. The CDR3 extends over 17 amino acids.

This clone was picked up a small number of times. V usage is TRBV4-2 and J usage is TRBJ2-7; TRBD2 matches 9 bases. Germline CDR1 and CDR2: LGHNA and YNFKEQ. This CDR3 is built from 14 residues. V lost 7 bases and J lost 2; bases outside the gene matches: 6. This CDR3 reads CASTKSGGTYEQYF. Written as DNA, the CDR3 is TGTGCCAGCACCAAGAGCGGGGGGACCTACGAGCAGTACTTC.

The rearrangement joins TRBV5-1 to TRBJ2-3, with 16 bases matching TRBD2. The V and J ends lost 4 bases and 2 bases, in that order; junction bases with no gene match: 7. Germline assignment: CDR1 SGHRS and CDR2 YFSETQ. The CDR3 has 18 residues. In DNA form, the CDR3 reads TGCGCCAGCAGCACCGGGACTAGCGGGGGGGTTAACACAGATACGCAGTATTTT. Residues: CASSTGTSGGVNTDTQYF.

This chain links TRBV27 with TRBJ1-2; 8 bases are a match to TRBD1. Per germline, CDR1 MNHEY and CDR2 SMNVEV (reference sequence). This CDR3 has 13 residues. The J segment lost 2 bases and the V segment lost 6 bases, leaving 2 bases of the junction unmatched. The CDR3 loop reads CASSRTGNYGYTF. The DNA of the CDR3 is TGTGCCAGCAGCCGGACAGGGAACTATGGCTACACCTTC.

This clone appeared a single time. The chain couples TRBV6-2 or TRBV6-3 to TRBJ2-5; the match to TRBD1 covers 8 bases. This CDR3 spans 15 amino acids. Germline CDR1 reads MNHEY; CDR2 reads SVGEGT. With V trimmed by 5 bases and J by 4 bases, 9 bases remained unmatched. The CDR3 DNA is TGTGCCAGCAGTGACGGGACAGGCTTGCGAGAGACCCAGTACTTC. Translating it yields CASSDGTGLRETQYF.

This clone was detected once. The chain has TRBV5-6 and TRBJ2-1, with a possible D match to TRBD1 (5 bases). The CDR3 spans 16 residues. V was cut by 0 bases and J by 6 bases, with 16 bases left in between. CDR1 and CDR2 (germline): SGHDT, YYEEEE. In nucleotides, the CDR3 is TGTGCCAGCAGCTTGGTAGGGGCCCCTCGGGTCAATGAGCAGTTCTTC. It is translated as CASSLVGAPRVNEQFF.

The rearrangement links TRBV6-1 to TRBJ2-3; possible D gene TRBD1, 7 bases. V lost 2 bases and J lost 1, with 16 bases in between. The germline V gene encodes CDR1 MNHNS and CDR2 SASEGT. CDR3 size: 17 residues. The chain's CDR3 is CASSERFRGAGTDTQYF. The CDR3 nucleotides read TGTGCCAGCAGTGAAAGGTTCAGGGGGGCCGGCACAGATACGCAGTATTTT.

The genes are TRBV12-5 and TRBJ1-1; D is ambiguous. This CDR3 is 12 amino acids long. Germline V CDR1 and CDR2: LGHNT, FRNRAP. Trimming took off 6 bases at V and 4 bases at J, with 9 bases between the two ends. CDR3 DNA sequence: TGTGCTAGTGGGGCAGGCTTCACTGAAGCTTTCTTT. Encoded protein: CASGAGFTEAFF.

The chain links TRBV2 to TRBJ1-1; D might be TRBD1 (6 bases). The CDR3 is made up of 13 amino acids. V shed 7 bases and J shed 1 base, with 10 bases lying between them. Germline V gene data show CDR1 as SNHLY and CDR2 as FYNNEI. CDR3: CASTQGENTEAFF. The DNA for the CDR3 is TGTGCCAGCACACAGGGCGAGAACACTGAAGCTTTCTTT.

The chain joins TRBV7-2 to TRBJ2-2; the match to TRBD2 covers 14 bases. The CDR3 is 17 amino acids. J lost 6 bases, V lost 4 bases, and 7 bases had no gene match. Germline CDR1 reads SGHTA; CDR2 reads FQGNSA. The CDR3 region is CASSWGPGLAGAGELFF. The CDR3 DNA is TGTGCCAGCAGCTGGGGCCCGGGACTAGCGGGGGCCGGGGAGCTGTTTTTT.

This clone was seen a single time. The chain joins TRBV18 to TRBJ1-5, with a possible D match to TRBD1 (5 bases). The CDR3 is made up of 17 amino acids. Germline-derived CDR1 and CDR2 are KGHSH and LQKENI. Between the trimmed V and J ends, which lost 8 bases and 0 bases, there was a span of 20 bases. CDR3 bases: TGTGCCAGCCCCTGGCGGGGCGGCCAAAATAGCAATCAGCCCCAGCATTTT. Translation gives CASPWRGGQNSNQPQHF.

This chain uses TRBV11-3 with TRBJ2-4, with 7 bases that match TRBD1. The V and J ends lost 1 base and 7 bases, in that order; junction bases with no gene match: 7. The CDR3 length is 15 residues. The V gene's germline CDR1 is SGHNT and CDR2 YENEEA. As DNA, the CDR3 is TGTGCCAGCAGCTTAGCATGGGGGACAGCGAACATTCAGTACTTC. Translating gives CASSLAWGTANIQYF. Full variable domain (outside the CDR3, taken from reference TRBV11-3 and TRBJ2-4): EAGVVQSPRYKIIEKKQPVAFWCNPISGHNTLYWYLQNLGQGPELLIRYENEEAVDDSQLPKDRFSAERLKGVDSTLKIQPAELGDSAVYLCASSLAWGTANIQYFGAGTRLSVL.

J is TRBJ1-1 and V is TRBV4-2; 8 bases line up with TRBD1. The CDR3 loop spans 17 amino acids. V lost 1 base, J lost 1 base, and 8 bases stayed unmatched. The germline V gene has CDR1 LGHNA and CDR2 YNFKEQ. CDR3 protein: CASSQVSGGERNTEAFF. CDR3 nucleotide sequence: TGTGCCAGCAGCCAAGTGTCAGGGGGCGAAAGGAACACTGAAGCTTTCTTT.

The chain is built from TRBV9 and TRBJ2-3, with TRBD1 as a possible D gene (5 bases). The CDR3 runs 14 residues. With 2 bases removed from V and 1 base from J, the gap between germline ends came to 8 bases. Germline V lookup: CDR1 SGDLS, CDR2 YYNGEE. The CDR3 region is CASSVRGGTDTQYF. As DNA, the CDR3 is TGTGCCAGCAGCGTTAGGGGTGGCACAGATACGCAGTATTTT.

This chain uses TRBV11-2 with TRBJ2-3, with D hard to call. Germline CDR1 and CDR2: SGHAT and FQNNGV. V dropped 4 bases and J dropped 1 base, with 3 bases sitting between them. The CDR3 is made up of 12 amino acids. CDR3 sequence: CASSSGTDTQYF. The CDR3 coding sequence is TGTGCCAGCAGCTCCGGCACAGATACGCAGTATTTT.

This chain joins TRBV7-8 and TRBJ1-1, with TRBD1 identical over 7 bases. This CDR3 contains 16 residues. V shed 1 base, J shed 0 bases, and the junction held 5 bases outside the gene matches. Germline V lookup: CDR1 SGHVS, CDR2 FQNEAQ. The CDR3 sequence: CASSLVQGNMNTEAFF. CDR3 DNA sequence: TGTGCCAGCAGCTTAGTACAGGGGAATATGAACACTGAAGCTTTCTTT.

The chain employs TRBV6-5 and TRBJ1-1, with D hard to call. Germline CDR1 is MNHEY and CDR2 is SVGAGI. With 5 bases removed from V and 2 bases from J, the gap between germline ends came to 9 bases. CDR3 length: 13 residues. DNA for the CDR3: TGTGCCAGCAGTCCCGGACTAAACACTGAAGCTTTCTTT. It yields the protein CASSPGLNTEAFF.

This clone has a single count. The chain is built from TRBV7-6 and TRBJ1-2, with 8 bases aligning to TRBD1. Germline loops: CDR1 SGHVS, CDR2 FNYEAQ. The CDR3 is 18 amino acids. J was trimmed by 4 bases and V by 9 bases; bases with no gene match: 22. CDR3: CARIHSGDRYPGGYGYTF. The CDR3 nucleotides are TGTGCCAGGATCCACTCTGGGGACAGGTACCCCGGGGGCTATGGCTACACCTTC.

The chain carries TRBV3-1 (or the pseudogene TRBV3-2) and TRBJ2-5, with D possibly matching TRBD2 (6 bases). CDR1 and CDR2 from the germline V gene are LGHDT and YNNKEL (reference sequence). V was trimmed by 5 bases and J by 5 bases, leaving 12 bases between them. This CDR3 comprises 13 residues. The DNA of the CDR3 is TGTGCCAGCAGCGAAGCGGGTAGGGAGACCCAGTACTTC. This translates into CASSEAGRETQYF.

The chain carries TRBV6-2 or TRBV6-3 and TRBJ1-1; perhaps TRBD1 as D (5 bases). CDR3 size: 11 residues. Trimming pared 5 bases from V and 10 bases from J, leaving 11 bases between. Looked up from germline, CDR1 is MNHEY and CDR2 is SVGEGT. This CDR3 is CASSLGARAFF. The CDR3, as DNA: TGTGCCAGCAGTCTAGGGGCGAGAGCTTTCTTT.

The chain carries TRBV5-1 and TRBJ2-1; 13 nucleotides align to TRBD2. CDR1 and CDR2 from the germline V gene are SGHRS and YFSETQ. V dropped 0 bases and J dropped 0; count of bases not matched to a gene: 0. This CDR3 has 17 amino acids. In DNA form, the CDR3 reads TGCGCCAGCAGCTTGGGACTAGCGGGGGGCTCCTACAATGAGCAGTTCTTC. This sequence encodes CASSLGLAGGSYNEQFF.

V usage is TRBV7-9 and J usage is TRBJ1-5; D unclear. CDR3 size: 14 residues. The germline V and J ends were trimmed by 3 bases and 0 bases, with 6 bases remaining between them. Germline V gene lookup returns CDR1 SEHNR and CDR2 FQNEAQ (reference sequence). For the CDR3, the DNA is TGTGCCAGCAGCTTTTCAGATAGCAATCAGCCCCAGCATTTT. The encoded protein is CASSFSDSNQPQHF. Based on the CDR3 plus reference TRBV7-9 and TRBJ1-5, the full variable domain is DTGVSQNPRHKITKRGQNVTFRCDPISEHNRLYWYRQTLGQGPEFLTYFQNEAQLEKSRLLSDRFSAERPKGSFSTLEIQRTEQGDSAMYLCASSFSDSNQPQHFGDGTRLSIL.

This clone was seen only once. The chain combines TRBV4-2 with TRBJ1-2; D call uncertain. Per the germline V gene, CDR1 is LGHNA and CDR2 is YNFKEQ. The CDR3 runs to 15 residues. The V end lost 3 bases, the J end lost 0 bases, and 11 bases lay between the germline ends. CDR3 loop: CASSHIREANYGYTF. DNA of the CDR3: TGTGCCAGCAGCCACATCCGGGAGGCTAACTATGGCTACACCTTC.

V gene TRBV5-4 combines with J gene TRBJ2-5, with TRBD1 as a possible D gene (6 bases). Looked up from germline, CDR1 is SGHNT and CDR2 is YYREEE (reference sequence). Trimming left V 0 bases short and J 0 bases short, with 9 bases between. The CDR3 contains 15 residues. CDR3 amino acids: CASSLARGNQETQYF. The CDR3 DNA reads as TGTGCCAGCAGCTTGGCCAGGGGTAACCAAGAGACCCAGTACTTC.

The rearrangement links TRBV5-1 to TRBJ2-1; 8 bases map to TRBD1. The germline gives CDR1 SGHRS, CDR2 YFSETQ. V shed 4 bases and J 2 bases; nucleotides not matched to a gene: 5. The CDR3 consists of 15 residues. This chain's CDR3 is CASSQRQGTYNEQFF. The CDR3 DNA reads as TGCGCCAGCAGCCAGAGACAGGGGACCTACAATGAGCAGTTCTTC.

V gene TRBV9 combines with J gene TRBJ1-3, with D possibly matching TRBD1 (5 bases). The V and J ends lost 4 bases and 0 bases respectively, with 17 bases between them. The CDR3 has 17 amino acids. Germline CDR1 reads SGDLS; CDR2 reads YYNGEE. The CDR3 DNA reads TGTGCCAGCAGCCCGGCGGGGACCACGGGCTCTGGAAACACCATATATTTT. It is translated as CASSPAGTTGSGNTIYF. The full variable domain, its missing parts supplied by reference TRBV9 and TRBJ1-3, is DSGVTQTPKHLITATGQRVTLRCSPRSGDLSVYWYQQSLDQGLQFLIQYYNGEERAKGNILERFSAQQFPDLHSELNLSSLELGDSALYFCASSPAGTTGSGNTIYFGEGSWLTVV.

V is TRBV18 and J is TRBJ1-4, with TRBD1 matching over 7 bases. The CDR3 covers 14 residues. Germline-derived CDR1 and CDR2 are KGHSH and LQKENI. V lost 4 bases to trimming and J lost 8 bases; unmatched junction nucleotides: 7. The CDR3 bases are TGTGCCAGCTCACGGAGACAGGGTGGGGAAAAACTGTTTTTT. This translates into CASSRRQGGEKLFF. The full variable domain, completed using reference TRBV18 and TRBJ1-4, is NAGVMQNPRHLVRRRGQEARLRCSPMKGHSHVYWYRQLPEEGLKFMVYLQKENIIDESGMPKERFSAEFPKEGPSILRIQQVVRGDSAAYFCASSRRQGGEKLFFGSGTQLSVL.